This is a list of T cell receptor beta chains from one sample in a study of cytomegalovirus exposure and HLA in healthy donors. TCRdb's copy holds only in-frame clones and misses some; the assay was immunoSEQ multiplex PCR. Of fewer than 250,000 clones in the sample, around 75% were seen once. Sequenced: PBMCs. The receptors were sampled from a male donor in good health and CMV-seropositive. Each CDR3 is given without its conserved first and last residue.

TRBV14	TRBJ1-3	ASSGTGGFGTIY
TRBV27	TRBJ1-1	ASKGYSQTEAF
TRBV5-4	TRBJ2-7	ASSRAGVGGYEQY
TRBV27	TRBJ1-5	ASSLRGNQPQH
TRBV6-1	TRBJ2-7	ASTLAASYEQY
TRBV11-1	.	ASSLARSTEQY
TRBV7-8	TRBJ1-2	ASSLEGGGGYT
TRBV7-6	TRBJ2-3	ASSNRDSITDTQY
TRBV19	TRBJ1-2	ASSLGTAHSYGYT
TRBV5-6	TRBJ2-7	ASSFGVSISYEQY
TRBV30	TRBJ1-6	AWVGGQRVGASSYNSPLH
TRBV7-2	TRBJ1-2	ASSIKDRVWGGYT
TRBV7-2	TRBJ2-7	ASSLKPGAHYEQY
TRBV4-3	TRBJ1-1	ASSQDMNTEAF
TRBV28	TRBJ2-7	ASTTGTSTYEQY
TRBV27	TRBJ2-5	ASSLSTGGRETQY
TRBV5-1	TRBJ1-3	ASAGVTGNTIY
TRBV23-1	TRBJ2-4	ASSFPGGDENIQY
TRBV28	TRBJ1-1	ASSPGTGRREAF
TRBV25-1	TRBJ2-1	ASSPGGNEQF
TRBV5-4	TRBJ2-3	ASSLRGADTQY
TRBV7-8	TRBJ2-1	ASSLHTAGARAGEQF
TRBV6-5	TRBJ2-2	ASRVLGLGELF
TRBV7-2	TRBJ1-5	ASSLARSDSNQPQH
TRBV7-9	TRBJ2-7	ASSLARGYEQY
TRBV6-6	TRBJ1-2	ASSRQVPNYGYT
TRBV6-6	TRBJ2-5	ASSRGGETQY
TRBV7-2	TRBJ2-5	ASSLGGVRTRETQY
TRBV14	TRBJ2-2	ASSLISGGITGELF
TRBV27	TRBJ1-5	ASSLSTGTNQPQH
TRBV9	TRBJ2-5	ASSVDSDRVGTQY
TRBV7-6	TRBJ2-1	ASSLTGGSYNEQF
TRBV7-8	TRBJ1-5	ASSSSGINQPQH
TRBV7-2	TRBJ2-5	ASSSGGPFETQY
TRBV25-1	TRBJ1-2	ASSEGSGYT
TRBV11-2	TRBJ2-3	ASSFFTSGSTDTQY
TRBV9	TRBJ2-7	ASSVGSGALLEQY
TRBV6-6	TRBJ1-1	ASRPPTGMNTEAF
TRBV6-1	TRBJ1-5	ASGWGVNQPQH
TRBV11-2	TRBJ2-7	ASSINRGPYEQY
TRBV19	TRBJ2-1	ASSSGTNYNEQF
TRBV7-2	TRBJ2-7	ASSFSGTDTYEQY
TRBV7-9	TRBJ1-4	ASSLVTRGEKLF
TRBV7-9	TRBJ2-7	ASSDTTSGSSYEQY
TRBV9	TRBJ2-7	ASSFGLAGEQY
TRBV6-1	TRBJ2-1	ASSETSGNYNEQF